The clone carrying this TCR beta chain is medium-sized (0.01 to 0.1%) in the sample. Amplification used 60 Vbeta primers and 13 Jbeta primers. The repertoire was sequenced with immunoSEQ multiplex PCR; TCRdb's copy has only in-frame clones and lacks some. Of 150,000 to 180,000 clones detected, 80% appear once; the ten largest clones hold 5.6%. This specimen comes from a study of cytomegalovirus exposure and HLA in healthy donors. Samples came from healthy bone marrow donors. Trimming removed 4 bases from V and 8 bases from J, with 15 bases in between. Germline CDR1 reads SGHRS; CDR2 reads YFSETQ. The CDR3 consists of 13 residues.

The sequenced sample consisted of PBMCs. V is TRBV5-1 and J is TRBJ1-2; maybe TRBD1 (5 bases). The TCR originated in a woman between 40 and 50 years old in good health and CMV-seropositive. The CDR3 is CASSPWGAEGYTF. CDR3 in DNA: TGCGCCAGCAGCCCATGGGGCGCGGAGGGCTACACCTTC.